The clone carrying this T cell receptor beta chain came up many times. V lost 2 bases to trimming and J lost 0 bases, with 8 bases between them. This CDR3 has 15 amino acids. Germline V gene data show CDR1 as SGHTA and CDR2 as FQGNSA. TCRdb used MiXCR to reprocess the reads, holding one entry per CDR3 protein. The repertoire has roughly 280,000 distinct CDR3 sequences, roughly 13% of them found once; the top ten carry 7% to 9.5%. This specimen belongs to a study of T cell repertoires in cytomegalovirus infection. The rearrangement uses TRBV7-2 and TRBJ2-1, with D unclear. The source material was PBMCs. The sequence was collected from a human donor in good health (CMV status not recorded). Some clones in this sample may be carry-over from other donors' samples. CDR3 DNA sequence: TGTGCCAGCAGCTTACGTCAGAGCTCCTACAATGAGCAGTTCTTC. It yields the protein CASSLRQSSYNEQFF.